This is a list of T cell receptor beta chains from one sample in a study of blood T cell repertoires in COVID-19. Sequencing was performed with immunoSEQ multiplex PCR; in TCRdb, only in-frame clones are kept and a portion is missing. This sample has a few hundred thousand clones; around four fifths occur once, and the top ten carry 15%. The specimen sequenced was PBMCs or T cells enriched from blood (not recorded which). Receptors were obtained from a man aged 35-49 years who had recovered from COVID-19. Both conserved end residues are part of each CDR3. A D gene is named only where the DNA matches it firmly. Clone size is given for some rows only: seen once, a few or many times, or a class if the clone is expanded.

15	TRBJ2-1	TRBV18	once	TRBD2	TGTGCCAGCTCACCACGGGGAGGGCTCGCTGATGAGCAGTTCTTC	CASSPRGGLADEQFF
15	TRBJ2-7	TRBV27	once	TRBD1	TGTGCCAGCAGTTTCTTCGGGACAGGGGCCTACGAGCAGTACTTC	CASSFFGTGAYEQYF
15	TRBJ2-7	TRBV5-1	once	TRBD1	TGCGCCAGCAGCACCGGGACAGCATTTTCCTACGAGCAGTACTTC	CASSTGTAFSYEQYF
12	TRBJ2-1	TRBV10-3	NA	NA	TGTGCCATCAGTGAGACAGGGTTTGAGCAGTTCTTC	CAISETGFEQFF
14	TRBJ1-1	TRBV10-1	NA	TRBD1	TGCGCCAGCAGTGAGACGGCAGGGGGCACTGAAGCTTTCTTT	CASSETAGGTEAFF
13	TRBJ1-2	TRBV10-3	NA	NA	TGTGCCATCAGTAGAGAAAGAAACTATGGCTACACCTTC	CAISRERNYGYTF
13	TRBJ1-5	TRBV7-2	NA	NA	TGTGCCAGCAGCTTAGGGACAGATCAGCCCCAGCATTTT	CASSLGTDQPQHF
12	TRBJ2-1	TRBV5-1	NA	NA	TGCGCCAGCAGCTTGGGGCCGGAGGCGAGATTCTTC	CASSLGPEARFF
12	TRBJ2-7	TRBV18	NA	NA	TGTGCCAGCTCACCAGACTCCTGGGAGCAGTACTTC	CASSPDSWEQYF
15	TRBJ2-2	TRBV28	NA	NA	TGTGCCAGCAGTTCTACAAGCGAAGGTTACGGGGAGCTGTTTTTT	CASSSTSEGYGELFF
15	TRBJ2-7	TRBV27	few	TRBD1	TGTGCCAGCAGTCCCGGGACAGGGGAGGACTACGAGCAGTACTTC	CASSPGTGEDYEQYF
14	TRBJ2-5	TRBV7-3	NA	TRBD2	TGTGCCAGCAGCCCTAGCGGGGTGGGAGAGACCCAGTACTTC	CASSPSGVGETQYF
14	TRBJ2-7	TRBV2	few	NA	TGTGCCAGCGCGGCGACGGTTATGTTCTACGAGCAGTACTTC	CASAATVMFYEQYF
14	TRBJ1-1	TRBV5-1	NA	NA	TGCGCCAGCAGCTCCGGACAGCCGAGGACTGAAGCTTTCTTT	CASSSGQPRTEAFF
15	TRBJ1-5	TRBV2	NA	TRBD1	TGTGCCAGCAGTGTAGGGACAGGGGGCAGTCAGCCCCAGCATTTT	CASSVGTGGSQPQHF
15	TRBJ2-7	TRBV5-5	NA	TRBD1	TGTGCCAGCAGCTTGGCGGGACAGGGGGCGCGGGAGCAGTACTTC	CASSLAGQGAREQYF
13	TRBJ1-1	TRBV7-3	NA	TRBD1	TGTGCCAGCAGCTCGGACAGGGAAACTGAAGCTTTCTTT	CASSSDRETEAFF
11	TRBJ2-7	TRBV30	NA	TRBD1	TGTGCCTGGAGCCAGGGGGCTGGGCAGTACTTC	CAWSQGAGQYF
17	TRBJ2-1	TRBV3-1/TRBV3-2	NA	NA	TGTGCCAGCAGCCGAGGCAGGGGCCTTGACTCCTACAATGAGCAGTTCTTC	CASSRGRGLDSYNEQFF
14	TRBJ1-4	TRBV7-2	few	NA	TGTGCCAGCAGCCGGACAGCAACTAATGAAAAACTGTTTTTT	CASSRTATNEKLFF
16	TRBJ2-2	TRBV27	NA	TRBD2	TGTGCCAGCAGCCAGAAGCGGGGCGGGGGCACCGGGGAGCTGTTTTTT	CASSQKRGGGTGELFF
14	TRBJ1-6	TRBV2	NA	NA	TGTGCCAGCATGAGTCAGGGAAGCGAATCACCCCTCCACTTT	CASMSQGSESPLHF
13	TRBJ2-7	TRBV4-3	few	NA	TGCGCCAGCAGCCAAGTGGTAGCGTACGAGCAGTACTTC	CASSQVVAYEQYF
13	TRBJ2-5	TRBV9	NA	TRBD2	TGTGCCAGCAGCAGGGAGGGAAGAGAGACCCAGTACTTC	CASSREGRETQYF
17	TRBJ1-2	TRBV3-1/TRBV3-2	NA	NA	TGTGCCAGCAGCCATTCCCCCGGAACAGGGTCCATCTATGGCTACACCTTC	CASSHSPGTGSIYGYTF
15	TRBJ2-1	TRBV27	NA	NA	TGTGCCAGCAGCCGCCGGACCCTCGAGGGATATGAGCAGTTCTTC	CASSRRTLEGYEQFF
13	TRBJ1-1	TRBV7-3	NA	NA	TGTGCCAGCAGCTTATCAGGGCTCACTGAAGCTTTCTTT	CASSLSGLTEAFF
13	TRBJ2-3	TRBV5-1	NA	NA	TGCGCCAGCAGCTTGTATAGCGTAGATACGCAGTATTTT	CASSLYSVDTQYF
13	TRBJ2-6	TRBV19	NA	NA	TGTGCCAGTAGCCGGGCTGGGGCCAACGTCCTGACTTTC	CASSRAGANVLTF
15	TRBJ2-7	TRBV5-1	NA	TRBD2	TGCGCCAGCAGCTTGGGAGCGAGCGGGACCTACGAGCAGTACTTC	CASSLGASGTYEQYF
14	TRBJ2-4	TRBV28	NA	TRBD2	TGTGCCAGCAGCTCCGGGACTAGTCGGAACATTCAGTACTTC	CASSSGTSRNIQYF
17	TRBJ2-2	TRBV19	NA	TRBD2	TGTGCCAGTAGAAGACTAGCGGGGGGCACGAACACCGGGGAGCTGTTTTTT	CASRRLAGGTNTGELFF
14	TRBJ1-6	TRBV9	NA	NA	TGTGCCAGCAGCGTAGCAGGGACTGTATCACCCCTCCACTTT	CASSVAGTVSPLHF
16	TRBJ2-7	TRBV7-2	NA	TRBD1	TGTGCCAGCAGCTTATCCGGGACAGTGAGCTCCTACGAGCAGTACTTC	CASSLSGTVSSYEQYF
15	TRBJ1-6	TRBV19	many	NA	TGTGCCAGTAATAATGGCAGGGGTAGGAATTCACCCCTCCACTTT	CASNNGRGRNSPLHF
14	TRBJ1-1	TRBV3-1/TRBV3-2	NA	TRBD1	TGTGCCAGCAGCCACCGGGACAGATACACTGAAGCTTTCTTT	CASSHRDRYTEAFF
15	TRBJ1-5	TRBV3-1/TRBV3-2	NA	NA	TGTGCCAGCAGCCAAGATCAGGGCAGCAATCAGCCCCAGCATTTT	CASSQDQGSNQPQHF
15	TRBJ2-3	TRBV7-3	NA	TRBD2	TGTGCCAGCAGCGACGGATTAGCGGGGCCCGATACGCAGTATTTT	CASSDGLAGPDTQYF
15	TRBJ2-3	TRBV5-1	NA	NA	TGCGCCACCGCCTTATCGGACAGACGCACAGATACGCAGTATTTT	CATALSDRRTDTQYF
15	TRBJ2-5	TRBV11-2	many	NA	TGTGCCAGCAGCTTATTAACAGGGAAGGTTGAGACCCAGTACTTC	CASSLLTGKVETQYF
14	TRBJ1-4	TRBV10-1	once	TRBD1	TGCGCCAGCAGTCGGGACAGGGGGGATGAAAAACTGTTTTTT	CASSRDRGDEKLFF
15	TRBJ2-5	TRBV27	NA	NA	TGTGCCAGCAGTTTTAAGCTAGGTCGGAAAGAGACCCAGTACTTC	CASSFKLGRKETQYF
12	TRBJ1-5	TRBV19	NA	TRBD1	TGTGCCACAGGGGGCGATGCTCAGCCCCAGCATTTT	CATGGDAQPQHF
15	TRBJ1-3	TRBV13	few	NA	TGTGCCAGCAGAACCCGTTCCTACTCTGGAAACACCATATATTTT	CASRTRSYSGNTIYF
13	TRBJ1-1	TRBV27	NA	NA	TGTGCCAGCAGTTCCCGTCCGAACACTGAAGCTTTCTTT	CASSSRPNTEAFF
14	TRBJ2-3	TRBV7-9	NA	TRBD1	TGTGCCAGCAGCCTCCAGACAGGGCGAGATACGCAGTATTTT	CASSLQTGRDTQYF
13	TRBJ1-5	TRBV30	NA	TRBD1	TGTGCCTGGAGTAGACAGGGCGGTCAGCCCCAGCATTTT	CAWSRQGGQPQHF
15	TRBJ2-7	TRBV9	few	TRBD2	TGTGCCAGCAGCGTTAGCGGGACTCCGAACCACGAGCAGTACTTC	CASSVSGTPNHEQYF
14	TRBJ1-2	TRBV28	NA	TRBD1	TGTGCCAGCACCGAGGGGGCAGCTAACTATGGCTACACCTTC	CASTEGAANYGYTF
13	TRBJ1-2	TRBV15	few	NA	TGTGCCACCAGCAGAGGACAGACCTATGGCTACACCTTC	CATSRGQTYGYTF
16	TRBJ1-1	TRBV5-6	NA	NA	TGTGCCAGCAGCTCTCTGGGGGGGCGAGCGAACACTGAAGCTTTCTTT	CASSSLGGRANTEAFF
15	TRBJ1-4	TRBV7-9	NA	TRBD1	TGTGCCAGCAGCTTTACAGGGGGCTTTAATGAAAAACTGTTTTTT	CASSFTGGFNEKLFF
16	TRBJ1-4	TRBV30	NA	NA	TGTGCCTGGGACCAGGGGATTGGGGCAACTAATGAAAAACTGTTTTTT	CAWDQGIGATNEKLFF
16	TRBJ1-4	TRBV19	NA	NA	TGTGCCAGTAGTAGGGGCCCTCGAGCGACTAATGAAAAACTGTTTTTT	CASSRGPRATNEKLFF
14	TRBJ1-2	TRBV9	few	TRBD1	TGTGCCAGCAGCAATCGACAGGGGGCTGGGGGCTACACCTTC	CASSNRQGAGGYTF
16	TRBJ2-3	TRBV28	NA	TRBD2	TGTGCCAGCAGTTTATCCCACGGGAGGGGCACAGATACGCAGTATTTT	CASSLSHGRGTDTQYF
17	TRBJ1-4	TRBV19	NA	NA	TGTGCCAGTAGCGATCCGGGACACCCAGCAACTAATGAAAAACTGTTTTTT	CASSDPGHPATNEKLFF
14	TRBJ2-7	TRBV18	NA	TRBD1	TGTGCCAGCTCACCGGAGACAGGGCCCTACGAGCAGTACTTC	CASSPETGPYEQYF
15	TRBJ2-7	TRBV7-3	NA	NA	TGTGCCAGCAGCTTAATGTCACTAGAGAGCCACGAGCAGTACTTC	CASSLMSLESHEQYF